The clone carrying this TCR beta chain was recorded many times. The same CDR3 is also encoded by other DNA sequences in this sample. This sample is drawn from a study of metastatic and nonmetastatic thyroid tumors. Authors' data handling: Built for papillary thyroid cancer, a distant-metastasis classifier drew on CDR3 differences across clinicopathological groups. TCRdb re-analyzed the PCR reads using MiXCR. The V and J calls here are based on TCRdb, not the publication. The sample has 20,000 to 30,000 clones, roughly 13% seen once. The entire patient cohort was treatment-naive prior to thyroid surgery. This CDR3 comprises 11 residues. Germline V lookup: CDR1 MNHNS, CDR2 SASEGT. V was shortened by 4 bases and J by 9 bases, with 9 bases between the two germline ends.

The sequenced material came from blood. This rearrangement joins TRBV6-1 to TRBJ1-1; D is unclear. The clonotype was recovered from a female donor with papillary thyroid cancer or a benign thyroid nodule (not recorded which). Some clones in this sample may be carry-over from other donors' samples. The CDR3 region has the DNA TGTGCCAGCAGTGTGGCAGGAAAAGCTTTCTTT. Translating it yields CASSVAGKAFF.